This T cell receptor beta chain emerged from a study of radiotherapy plus CTLA-4 blockade in lung cancer. In this sample, this clone turned up a few times. The method was immunoSEQ multiplex PCR; TCRdb's version includes in-frame clones alone and lacks a portion of them. Of more than 90,000 clones in the sample, roughly 86% are singletons; the top ten hold 3.3%. The receptor was derived from a human donor with non-small cell lung cancer that progressed on radiotherapy plus ipilimumab. Some clones in this sample may be carry-over from other donors' samples. The sequencing used peripheral blood, collected from a patient treated with radiotherapy plus ipilimumab.

CDR3: CASSLAVVRSTDTQYF. In DNA form, the CDR3 reads TGTGCCAGCAGCTTGGCCGTGGTCAGAAGCACAGATACGCAGTATTTT. The chain is built from TRBV5-6 and TRBJ2-3; D gene uncertain. Germline CDR1 and CDR2: SGHDT and YYEEEE. This CDR3 is built from 16 residues. The V and J ends lost 0 bases and 0 bases respectively, with 11 bases between them.